Below are 26 T cell receptor beta chains sequenced from a single sample in a study of shared clonotypes between healthy human individuals. The table came from immunoSEQ multiplex PCR; TCRdb's copy has only in-frame clones and leaves some out. The table includes hundreds of thousands of clones, roughly 98% detected once. As defined, naive CD8 cells were CD45RO-negative and positively selected for CCR7, with terminally differentiated effector memory CD45RA+ cells excluded. The sample taken for sequencing was naive CD8+ T cells sorted from blood. These receptor sequences come from a man aged 25 to 40 in good health.

J is TRBJ2-7 and V is TRBV4-1; D is unresolved. V was shortened by 3 bases and J by 3 bases, with 6 bases between the two germline ends. This CDR3 contains 12 residues. The germline V gene encodes CDR1 MGHRA and CDR2 YSYEKL. CDR3 DNA sequence: TGCGCCAGCAGCCATTCGGACTACGAGCAGTACTTC. As protein: CASSHSDYEQYF.

This chain links TRBV7-8 with TRBJ1-1; D uncertain. Germline V gene sequence: CDR1 SGHVS, CDR2 FQNEAQ. The CDR3 runs to 16 residues. V was shortened by 4 bases and J by 0 bases, with 15 bases between the two germline ends. The CDR3 bases are TGTGCCAGCAGCTCGTTTGCTGGCAGCATGAACACTGAAGCTTTCTTT. Translating gives CASSSFAGSMNTEAFF.

The rearrangement joins TRBV19 to TRBJ1-1; 9 bases line up with TRBD1. CDR1 and CDR2 from the germline V gene are LNHDA and SQIVND (reference sequence). The ends lost 7 bases at V and 6 bases at J; junction bases unmatched: 9. The CDR3 covers 14 residues. CDR3 sequence (DNA): TGTGCCAGTACCCGGACAGGGGCGAGGGCTGAAGCTTTCTTT. This gives the protein CASTRTGARAEAFF.

The genes are TRBV5-5 and TRBJ2-7; a possible D gene is TRBD2 (6 bases). CDR1 and CDR2 (germline): SGHKS, YYEKEE (reference sequence). This CDR3 contains 14 residues. V lost 2 bases, J lost 2 bases, and 11 bases lay in between. The CDR3: CASSFLGGPYEQYF. For the CDR3, the DNA is TGTGCCAGCAGCTTTTTGGGGGGACCCTACGAGCAGTACTTC.

This chain joins TRBV7-6 and TRBJ2-6; unclear D gene. Trimming cost V 1 base and J 0 bases, with 10 bases left between them. The CDR3 extends over 17 amino acids. Looked up from germline, CDR1 is SGHVS and CDR2 is FNYEAQ. The CDR3 reads CASSLGSPPSGANVLTF. The CDR3 DNA is TGTGCCAGCAGCTTAGGGAGTCCCCCCTCTGGGGCCAACGTCCTGACTTTC.

V gene TRBV4-1 combines with J gene TRBJ2-3; D not certain. The germline V gene encodes CDR1 MGHRA and CDR2 YSYEKL. V lost 0 bases, J lost 2 bases, and 6 bases lay in between. The CDR3 is made up of 14 amino acids. The CDR3 sequence: CASSQDAHTDTQYF. The CDR3 bases are TGCGCCAGCAGCCAAGATGCGCACACAGATACGCAGTATTTT.

The chain uses TRBV7-2 and TRBJ2-1; 11 bases line up with TRBD2. With V trimmed by 1 base and J by 4 bases, 9 bases remained unmatched. Germline V gives CDR1 SGHTA, CDR2 FQGNSA. CDR3 length equals 18 residues. The DNA for the CDR3 is TGTGCCAGCAGCTTAGATAGGCCGGGACTAGCGGCTTACAATGAGCAGTTCTTC. Translation gives CASSLDRPGLAAYNEQFF. Full variable domain (remainder filled in from reference TRBV7-2 and TRBJ2-1): GAGVSQSPSNKVTEKGKDVELRCDPISGHTALYWYRQSLGQGLEFLIYFQGNSAPDKSGLPSDRFSAERTGGSVSTLTIQRTQQEDSAVYLCASSLDRPGLAAYNEQFFGPGTRLTVL.

The V gene is TRBV4-3, the J gene TRBJ2-1; weak D call: TRBD2 (5 bases). Trimming left V 3 bases short and J 7 bases short, with 13 bases between. This CDR3 has 14 amino acids. The germline CDR1 and CDR2 sequences are LGHNA and YSLEER. The CDR3 loop reads CASSHESDLNEQFF. Written as DNA, the CDR3 is TGCGCCAGCAGCCATGAGTCGGACTTAAATGAGCAGTTCTTC.

This clone was seen once. This chain links TRBV19 with TRBJ1-5; D is unresolved. Germline CDR1 LNHDA, CDR2 SQIVND (reference sequence). The V end was cut by 4 bases, the J end by 2 bases, with 9 bases between. This CDR3 is 14 amino acids long. The CDR3 loop is CASSTLEGNQPQHF. In DNA form, the CDR3 reads TGTGCCAGTAGTACTTTGGAGGGCAATCAGCCCCAGCATTTT.

The chain employs TRBV11-2 and TRBJ2-7; D is perhaps TRBD1 or TRBD2 (5 bases each). V lost 5 bases and J lost 2, with 13 bases in between. This CDR3 comprises 14 residues. Looked up from germline, CDR1 is SGHAT and CDR2 is FQNNGV. CDR3 coding DNA: TGTGCCAGCAGCGCCCGGGACCAAGCCTACGAGCAGTACTTC. It yields the protein CASSARDQAYEQYF. The whole variable domain, filled in from reference TRBV11-2 and TRBJ2-7, reads EAGVAQSPRYKIIEKRQSVAFWCNPISGHATLYWYQQILGQGPKLLIQFQNNGVVDDSQLPKDRFSAERLKGVDSTLKIQPAKLEDSAVYLCASSARDQAYEQYFGPGTRLTVT.

The gene calls are TRBV5-4 and TRBJ2-5; 8 nucleotides align to TRBD1. Germline assignment: CDR1 SGHNT and CDR2 YYREEE (reference sequence). The CDR3 has 15 residues. Trimming took 5 bases from V and 1 from J; bases not matched to a gene: 7. The CDR3 DNA is TGTGCCAGCAGGGATGCGGACAGGGTCCAAGAGACCCAGTACTTC. It codes for CASRDADRVQETQYF.

The CDR3 region is CASSVDPASGSTNEQFF. The CDR3, as DNA: TGTGCCAGCAGCGTAGATCCAGCTAGCGGGAGTACAAATGAGCAGTTCTTC. The chain carries TRBV9 and TRBJ2-1, with 10 bases lining up with TRBD2. Germline loops: CDR1 SGDLS, CDR2 YYNGEE. The CDR3 is 17 residues long. V shed 0 bases and J 7 bases; nucleotides not matched to a gene: 10.

This rearrangement joins TRBV6-1 to TRBJ2-7; 8 bases are shared with TRBD2. Trimming at V came to 7 bases and at J to 4 bases, leaving 6 bases not matched to a gene. The CDR3 is 13 amino acids. CDR1 is MNHNS and CDR2 is SASEGT in the germline V gene. Here the CDR3 DNA reads TGTGCCAGCAACCGGGGACTAGAGTACGAGCAGTACTTC. Its protein product is CASNRGLEYEQYF.

The CDR3 spells CASAQGGHEQYF. Written as DNA, the CDR3 is TGTGCCAGCGCACAGGGGGGGCACGAGCAGTACTTC. This chain connects TRBV7-6 to TRBJ2-7, with D possibly TRBD1 on 8 matching bases. The ends were cut back, 8 bases at V and 5 bases at J, with 13 bases in the middle. Looked up from germline, CDR1 is SGHVS and CDR2 is FNYEAQ. The CDR3 is 12 amino acids. The full variable domain, with the rest looked up from reference TRBV7-6 and TRBJ2-7, is GAGVSQSPRYKVTKRGQDVALRCDPISGHVSLYWYRQALGQGPEFLTYFNYEAQQDKSGLPNDRFSAERPEGSISTLTIQRTEQRDSAMYRCASAQGGHEQYFGPGTRLTVT.

The rearrangement links TRBV4-1 to TRBJ2-7, with 8 bases identical to TRBD2. Germline V gene data show CDR1 as MGHRA and CDR2 as YSYEKL. The CDR3 totals 17 residues. Trimming cost V 1 base and J 2 bases; bases outside gene matches: 10. The CDR3 bases are TGCGCCAGCAGCCAAGCTGGACTAGCAAGGGGGGCCTACGAGCAGTACTTC. It yields the protein CASSQAGLARGAYEQYF.

The chain uses TRBV12-5 and TRBJ1-3; possible D gene TRBD1, 5 bases. The CDR3 totals 14 residues. Germline V gene sequence: CDR1 LGHNT, CDR2 FRNRAP. V was shortened by 6 bases and J by 0 bases, with 9 bases between the two germline ends. CDR3 protein: CASGRVYSGNTIYF. The CDR3, as DNA: TGTGCTAGTGGCAGGGTTTACTCTGGAAACACCATATATTTT.

The count of this clone is one. CDR3 DNA sequence: TGTGCCAGCAGTCCCGCCCCATATCAGCCCCAGCATTTT. This codes for CASSPAPYQPQHF. V gene TRBV27 combines with J gene TRBJ1-5, with D unresolved. CDR3 size: 13 residues. Trimming removed 5 bases from V and 5 bases from J, with 10 bases in between. Germline CDR1 MNHEY, CDR2 SMNVEV (reference sequence).

This sequence joins TRBV28 and TRBJ2-2; the match to TRBD1 covers 10 bases. The ends lost 6 bases at V and 4 bases at J; junction bases unmatched: 11. Germline lookup yields CDR1 MDHEN and CDR2 SYDVKM. There are 17 residues in the CDR3. The CDR3 sequence is CASRRDRGFSFTGELFF. The DNA of the CDR3 is TGTGCCAGCAGGAGGGACAGGGGCTTTTCCTTCACCGGGGAGCTGTTTTTT.

V and J are TRBV30 and TRBJ2-2, with D unclear. The CDR3 contains 13 residues. Germline V gives CDR1 GTSNPN, CDR2 SVGIG (reference sequence). Trimming cost V 0 bases and J 7 bases, with 9 bases left between them. The CDR3 region has the DNA TGTGCCTGGAGTGTAGGGTTGGTCGGGGAGCTGTTTTTT. Amino acid sequence: CAWSVGLVGELFF.

The chain joins TRBV2 to TRBJ2-1; possible D gene TRBD1, 5 bases. V lost 7 bases and J 7 bases, leaving 11 bases between the germline ends. The germline CDR1 and CDR2 sequences are SNHLY and FYNNEI. The CDR3 has 12 amino acids. The CDR3 spells CASIGRVNEQFF. CDR3 nucleotide sequence: TGTGCCAGCATCGGCAGGGTGAATGAGCAGTTCTTC. Full variable domain (remainder filled in from reference TRBV2 and TRBJ2-1): EPEVTQTPSHQVTQMGQEVILRCVPISNHLYFYWYRQILGQKVEFLVSFYNNEISEKSEIFDDQFSVERPDGSNFTLKIRSTKLEDSAMYFCASIGRVNEQFFGPGTRLTVL.

This clone was found once. This sequence joins TRBV5-1 and TRBJ2-2; D call uncertain. Germline CDR1 reads SGHRS; CDR2 reads YFSETQ. The germline V and J ends were trimmed by 0 bases and 3 bases, with 9 bases remaining between them. This CDR3 has 15 residues. The CDR3 sequence is CASSLEKSHTGELFF. In DNA form, the CDR3 reads TGCGCCAGCAGCTTGGAGAAGTCGCACACCGGGGAGCTGTTTTTT. Variable domain in full (rest from reference TRBV5-1 and TRBJ2-2): KAGVTQTPRYLIKTRGQQVTLSCSPISGHRSVSWYQQTPGQGLQFLFEYFSETQRNKGNFPGRFSGRQFSNSRSEMNVSTLELGDSALYLCASSLEKSHTGELFFGEGSRLTVL.

This clone has a single count. This CDR3 reads CASSLERDSYNEQFF. The CDR3 region has the DNA TGTGCCAGCAGCTTAGAGCGGGACTCCTACAATGAGCAGTTCTTC. This sequence joins TRBV7-6 and TRBJ2-1; the match to TRBD2 covers 7 bases. V lost 1 base and J lost 0; bases outside the gene matches: 0. CDR1 is SGHVS and CDR2 is FNYEAQ in the germline V gene. This CDR3 has 15 residues.

This CDR3 is CASSMKYLDEQYF. CDR3 in DNA: TGTGCCAGCAGTATGAAGTACCTTGACGAGCAGTACTTC. The rearrangement joins TRBV6-5 to TRBJ2-7; D is uncertain. The V end was cut by 5 bases, the J end by 5 bases, with 13 bases between. The CDR3 extends over 13 amino acids. From germline, CDR1 is MNHEY and CDR2 SVGAGI.

The chain combines TRBV29-1 with TRBJ2-3; possibly TRBD2 for D (5 bases). Germline CDR1 is SQVTM and CDR2 is ANQGSEA. The CDR3 is made up of 13 amino acids. V dropped 6 bases and J dropped 2 bases, with 12 bases sitting between them. CDR3: CSVWTGNTDTQYF. Written as DNA, the CDR3 is TGCAGCGTCTGGACGGGGAACACAGATACGCAGTATTTT.

The CDR3 protein is CASSYSLQGENNEQFF. In DNA, the CDR3 is TGTGCCAGCAGTTACTCTCTTCAGGGGGAAAACAATGAGCAGTTCTTC. The chain couples TRBV6-6 to TRBJ2-1; TRBD1 agrees at 7 bases. Per the germline V gene, CDR1 is MNHNY and CDR2 is SVGAGI (reference sequence). This CDR3 region has 16 residues. J lost 5 bases, V lost 0 bases, and 7 bases had no gene match.

V gene TRBV5-6 combines with J gene TRBJ2-7; D gene unclear. Trimming removed 0 bases from V and 0 bases from J, with 7 bases in between. Germline lookup yields CDR1 SGHDT and CDR2 YYEEEE. This CDR3 region has 14 residues. This chain's CDR3 is CASSLVESSYEQYF. DNA for the CDR3: TGTGCCAGCAGCTTGGTTGAGAGCTCCTACGAGCAGTACTTC. The variable domain in full, with the rest retrieved from reference TRBV5-6 and TRBJ2-7, is DAGVTQSPTHLIKTRGQQVTLRCSPKSGHDTVSWYQQALGQGPQFIFQYYEEEERQRGNFPDRFSGHQFPNYSSELNVNALLLGDSALYLCASSLVESSYEQYFGPGTRLTVT.